The T cell receptor (beta chain) under discussion was sequenced for a study of blood T cell repertoires in COVID-19 (dated by TCRdb to the early 2020s). Regarding the study in general: Collaborator samples came from the United States, Italy and Spain and covered acute and convalescent phases of COVID-19. The samples were drawn from two sources: the first 160 participants of the ongoing ImmuneRACE study, and 1,254 subjects contributed by 6 global collaborators. A de-identified subject ID, COVID-19 status, age in years and sex were almost always included in the sample metadata. Where available, HLA class I and class II types were taken from metadata supplied by the sample provider and were not determined by assay-based typing. Deeply sampled blood TCRbeta repertoires from subjects exposed to, actively infected with, or recovered from COVID-19 were included in the dataset. The material from the prospective study consisted of cDNA or gDNA derived from T cells, B-cell-depleted T cells, or PBMCs. The repertoires were made available in a free public database intended to serve as a resource for research on the immune response to SARS-CoV-2.

TCRbeta CDR3 regions were amplified from genomic DNA using the immunoSEQ Assay, a bias-controlled multiplex PCR. As for how the authors treated the data: Within the assay, amplification of reference gene primers was used to estimate how many nucleated cells each sample contained. To quantify the absolute abundance of each unique TCRbeta CDR3 rearrangement, sequence reads were collapsed and filtered. For each sample, productive Simpson clonality was calculated as the square root of Simpson's diversity index across productive rearrangements. TCRdb stores this immuneACCESS table with in-frame sequences only. Part of the clones is absent; in the studies checked, under half of the shortfall reflects unresolved V genes, and no reason is known for the rest. The V and J calls and clone size come from that table; D and trimming were worked out from the DNA. This sample gives 150,000 to 200,000 clones in total; about four fifths of them show up just once. The ten largest clones capture less than 3% of the sample.

This clone came up once. This receptor's antigen is unknown. No base quality values were provided; no much bigger clone lies one nucleotide off. Compared with germline, V lacks 4 bases and J lacks 2 bases; bases without a gene match: 8. CDR1 LGHDT and CDR2 YNNKEL are derived from the germline V gene (reference sequence). The CDR3, from cysteine to phenylalanine, totals 15 residues. Only CDR3 DNA is held: 45 bases, read in frame from base 1. In Seattle, one collaborating source enrolled patients while the infection was active and tracked those patients longitudinally over the course of disease. Each collaborating institution followed its own protocols to collect whole blood in K2EDTA tubes. Collaborator samples were shipped for TCRbeta analysis as frozen whole blood, isolated PBMCs, or DNA extracted from either sample type. Summary of the overall study and its limitations: The quantity of clinical and demographic metadata differed by source and by participant and was supplied without curation.

The chain uses TRBV3-1 (or the pseudogene TRBV3-2) and TRBJ2-7; 7 central bases correspond to TRBD2. The specimen was peripheral blood. The sequence derives from a woman aged 80 or older with COVID-19, enrolled during active disease. The CDR3 reads CASSLSASGTYEQYF. Here is the DNA: TGTGCCAGCAGCCTGAGTGCTAGCGGAACCTACGAGCAGTACTTC.